This T cell receptor (beta chain) came from a study of cytomegalovirus exposure and HLA in healthy donors. Study-wide points: There were 150 to 200 TCR beta chains listed as cytomegalovirus-associated. Roughly uniform sequencing depth across donors was assumed, possibly incorrectly.

This PCR relied on a set of 60 Vbeta primers and 13 Jbeta primers. Assay: immunoSEQ multiplex PCR; the TCRdb copy retains only in-frame clones and omits some. The sample includes just over 150,000 clones, about 85% of them seen just once. Concerning this clone itself: Its antigen is unidentified.

Sequenced material: PBMCs. This sequence originates from a man aged 18 to 29 in good health and CMV-seronegative.

The CDR3 is CASRTAAGEKLFF. CDR3 nucleotides: TGTGCCAGCAGGACTGCCGCGGGGGAAAAACTGTTTTTT. The chain uses TRBV6-1 and TRBJ1-4; no definite D call. V was shortened by 6 bases and J by 8 bases, with 13 bases between the two germline ends. This CDR3 region has 13 residues. Germline loops: CDR1 MNHNS, CDR2 SASEGT.